A selection of T cell receptor beta chains follows, all from one sample in a study of OX40 agonist ivuxolimab in advanced cancers. Data came from immunoSEQ multiplex PCR; TCRdb stores just in-frame clones and leaves some out. Among approximately 19,000 clones listed, approximately 83% were seen once. The sample in question was CD4+ or CD8+ T cells sorted from blood, obtained in a trial of the OX40 agonist ivuxolimab. The source is an adult with an advanced solid tumor such as melanoma, head and neck, liver or kidney cancer. The CDR3 runs from the conserved cysteine through the conserved F or W. Each record gives: V gene, D gene, J gene, CDR3 DNA, CDR3 protein. A D gene is named only where the DNA matches it firmly.

V gene: TRBV7-9
D gene: NA
J gene: TRBJ2-2
CDR3 DNA: TGTGCCAGCAGCCCGGTGGACTGGGTTATGATCGGGGAGCTGTTTTTT
CDR3 protein: CASSPVDWVMIGELFF

V gene: TRBV27
D gene: NA
J gene: TRBJ2-7
CDR3 DNA: TGTGCCAGCAGTTTAACCCGGCCCGGGACAACTACCTACGAGCAGTACTTC
CDR3 protein: CASSLTRPGTTTYEQYF

V gene: TRBV5-1
D gene: NA
J gene: TRBJ2-7
CDR3 DNA: TGCGCCAGCAGCTCCTACAGGGACGAGCAGTACTTC
CDR3 protein: CASSSYRDEQYF

V gene: TRBV7-6
D gene: NA
J gene: TRBJ2-1
CDR3 DNA: TGTGCCAGCAGCTTAGGCCCATGGGGGGCGGATGAGCAGTTCTTC
CDR3 protein: CASSLGPWGADEQFF

V gene: TRBV28
D gene: NA
J gene: TRBJ1-2
CDR3 DNA: TGTGCCAGCAGTTTAGCAGGGTACTATGGCTACACCTTC
CDR3 protein: CASSLAGYYGYTF

V gene: TRBV29-1
D gene: NA
J gene: TRBJ2-3
CDR3 DNA: TGCAGCGTTGATCAATTCACAGATACGCAGTATTTT
CDR3 protein: CSVDQFTDTQYF

V gene: TRBV5-8
D gene: TRBD1
J gene: TRBJ2-7
CDR3 DNA: TGTGCCAGCAGCGTCAGGGGACAGGGATCGGAGTACTTC
CDR3 protein: CASSVRGQGSEYF

V gene: TRBV27
D gene: TRBD1
J gene: TRBJ1-1
CDR3 DNA: TGTGCCAGCAGTTATCATCAGGGGGGGGACACTGAAGCTTTCTTT
CDR3 protein: CASSYHQGGDTEAFF

V gene: TRBV25-1
D gene: NA
J gene: TRBJ2-5
CDR3 DNA: TGTGCCAGCAGTGAAATTGGGCCCCTCGAGACCCAGTACTTC
CDR3 protein: CASSEIGPLETQYF

V gene: TRBV14
D gene: NA
J gene: TRBJ2-1
CDR3 DNA: TGTGCCAGCAGCCGCCGGGACAAGTACAATGAGCAGTTCTTC
CDR3 protein: CASSRRDKYNEQFF

V gene: TRBV30
D gene: NA
J gene: TRBJ2-7
CDR3 DNA: TGTGCCTGGAGTGAAGGGGTCTCCTACGAGCAGTACTTC
CDR3 protein: CAWSEGVSYEQYF